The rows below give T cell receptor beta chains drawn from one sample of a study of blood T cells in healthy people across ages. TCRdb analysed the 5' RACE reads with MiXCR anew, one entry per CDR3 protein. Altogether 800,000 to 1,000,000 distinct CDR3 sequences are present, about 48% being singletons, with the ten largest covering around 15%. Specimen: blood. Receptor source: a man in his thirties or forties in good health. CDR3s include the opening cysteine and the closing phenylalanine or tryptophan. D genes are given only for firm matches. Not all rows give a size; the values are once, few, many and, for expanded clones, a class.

DNA: TGTGCCAGCAGCTTCGAGCGGGGGGCAGATACGCAGTATTTT; CDR3: CASSFERGADTQYF; D: TRBD2; V: TRBV7-9; J: TRBJ2-3; size: .
DNA: TGTGCCAGCAGCTCCACGGCGGTCGGCTATGGCTACACCTTC; CDR3: CASSSTAVGYGYTF; D: .; V: TRBV7-9; J: TRBJ1-2; size: .
DNA: TGCGCCAGCAGCTCCGGATCCGGGACTAGCGGGGGGGCCGGGTACGAGCAGTACTTC; CDR3: CASSSGSGTSGGAGYEQYF; D: TRBD2; V: TRBV5-1; J: TRBJ2-7; size: .
DNA: TGTGCCAGCACTTCCGGGACAGGGGGTAGGGCCAATGAGCAGTTCTTC; CDR3: CASTSGTGGRANEQFF; D: TRBD1; V: TRBV28; J: TRBJ2-1; size: once
DNA: TGTGCCACCAGTGCCCGGTCAGGGAAAACTGAGGCAGATACGCAGTATTTT; CDR3: CATSARSGKTEADTQYF; D: .; V: TRBV24-1; J: TRBJ2-3; size: once
DNA: TGTGCCAGCAAACAGGCGGATCCAACCGGGGAGCTGTTTTTT; CDR3: CASKQADPTGELFF; D: .; V: TRBV2; J: TRBJ2-2; size: .
DNA: TGCGCCAGCAGCCAAATCGCCGCATATAATTCACCCCTCCACTTT; CDR3: CASSQIAAYNSPLHF; D: .; V: TRBV4-1; J: TRBJ1-6; size: .
DNA: TGTGCCAGCAGCCAAGAAGGGACTAGCGCAGTAGATACGCAGTATTTT; CDR3: CASSQEGTSAVDTQYF; D: TRBD2; V: TRBV4-2; J: TRBJ2-3; size: few
DNA: TGTTCCCAGTGGGGGAAGGGGCCCTCCCGATCTGGGGCCAACGTCCTGACTTTC; CDR3: CSQWGKGPSRSGANVLTF; D: .; V: TRBV6-4; J: TRBJ2-6; size: few
DNA: TGCAGTGCCCGGACGCAGGAAAGAATGTGGGGCGATGAGCAGTTCTTC; CDR3: CSARTQERMWGDEQFF; D: .; V: TRBV20-1; J: TRBJ2-1; size: few
DNA: TGTGCCAGCAGCGAAGTTGCGGGCTCCTATAATTCACCCCTCCACTTT; CDR3: CASSEVAGSYNSPLHF; D: .; V: TRBV27; J: TRBJ1-6; size: .
DNA: TGCGCCAGCAGGGAGGGACAGGCCCAGGGAGAGACCCAGTACTTC; CDR3: CASREGQAQGETQYF; D: TRBD1; V: TRBV10-2; J: TRBJ2-5; size: .
DNA: TGTGCCAGCAGCGGGAGATACAGGGGTTACGAGCAGTACTTC; CDR3: CASSGRYRGYEQYF; D: TRBD1; V: TRBV7-2; J: TRBJ2-7; size: .
DNA: TGCGCCAGCAGCCAAGTCTTGACAGGGGGCTTCGATGGCTACACCTTC; CDR3: CASSQVLTGGFDGYTF; D: TRBD1; V: TRBV4-1; J: TRBJ1-2; size: .
DNA: TGTGCCAGCAGGTACCGGGACGCCGAGACGGGTGAGCAGTTCTTC; CDR3: CASRYRDAETGEQFF; D: .; V: TRBV11-2; J: TRBJ2-1; size: many
DNA: TGTGCCAGCAGCTTAGTAGGTCAGCCTTATAGCAATCAGCCCCAGCATTTT; CDR3: CASSLVGQPYSNQPQHF; D: .; V: TRBV7-2; J: TRBJ1-5; size: .
DNA: TGTGCCAGCAGCAAACCCCAAGGGGGAACTAACTATGGCTACACCTTC; CDR3: CASSKPQGGTNYGYTF; D: .; V: TRBV21-1; J: TRBJ1-2; size: few
DNA: TGCAGTGCTGCCGGGACTAGCGGATATCAAGAGACCCAGTACTTC; CDR3: CSAAGTSGYQETQYF; D: TRBD2; V: TRBV20-1; J: TRBJ2-5; size: few
DNA: TGTGCCAGCAGCGTAGACCGGAGCTCCTACGAGCAGTACTTC; CDR3: CASSVDRSSYEQYF; D: .; V: TRBV5-4; J: TRBJ2-7; size: many
DNA: TGTGCCAGCTCACCACCGGGGGACAGCTCCTACAATGAGCAGTTCTTC; CDR3: CASSPPGDSSYNEQFF; D: TRBD1; V: TRBV18; J: TRBJ2-1; size: .
DNA: TGTGCCAGCAGACGACTAGCGGCTAGCACAGATACGCAGTATTTT; CDR3: CASRRLAASTDTQYF; D: TRBD2; V: TRBV12-3/TRBV12-4; J: TRBJ2-3; size: few
DNA: TGCAGTGCTAGAGATCCGCGGACTAGCGGGGGGGTCACAGATACGCAGTATTTT; CDR3: CSARDPRTSGGVTDTQYF; D: TRBD2; V: TRBV20-1; J: TRBJ2-3; size: .
DNA: TGTGCCAGCAGTTGGGACCTCAGCTCCTACGAGCAGTACTTC; CDR3: CASSWDLSSYEQYF; D: .; V: TRBV12-3/TRBV12-4; J: TRBJ2-7; size: .
DNA: TGTGCCAGCACCTCAGCGGCAGCCTACGAGCAGTACTTC; CDR3: CASTSAAAYEQYF; D: .; V: TRBV6-5; J: TRBJ2-7; size: .
DNA: TGTGCCAGCAGCCACATGGGAACTGGCTACACCTTC; CDR3: CASSHMGTGYTF; D: .; V: TRBV6-2/TRBV6-3; J: TRBJ1-2; size: .
DNA: TGTGCCAGCAGCGGTCTAGCGGGGAACCACAATGAGCAGTTCTTC; CDR3: CASSGLAGNHNEQFF; D: TRBD2; V: TRBV9; J: TRBJ2-1; size: .
DNA: TGTGCCAGCAGTTCACATCCCGGGGACAGGGGTCCCCGGGAGCTGTTTTTT; CDR3: CASSSHPGDRGPRELFF; D: .; V: TRBV21-1; J: TRBJ2-2; size: once
DNA: TGTGCCAGCAGTGACGGGGGGAAGACAGCCTTTGGCTACACCTTC; CDR3: CASSDGGKTAFGYTF; D: .; V: TRBV2; J: TRBJ1-2; size: few
DNA: TGCGCCAGCAGCGCTACCACAGGGGTAGTATTGACTGAAGCTTTCTTT; CDR3: CASSATTGVVLTEAFF; D: TRBD1; V: TRBV10-2; J: TRBJ1-1; size: .
DNA: TGTGCCATCAGAAGTTCCCAACTAGCGGGAAAAAACGAGCAGTACTTC; CDR3: CAIRSSQLAGKNEQYF; D: TRBD2; V: TRBV10-3; J: TRBJ2-7; size: few
DNA: TGTGCCAGCAGGACCGGGACAGGTCCCTATGGCTACACCTTC; CDR3: CASRTGTGPYGYTF; D: TRBD1; V: TRBV6-2/TRBV6-3; J: TRBJ1-2; size: few
DNA: TGTGCCAGCTCGCTCCCTGGTAGCTCTGGGGCCAACGTCCTGACTTTC; CDR3: CASSLPGSSGANVLTF; D: .; V: TRBV18; J: TRBJ2-6; size: .
DNA: TGTGCCAGCAGTTTGGGAGGGGCCACGAACACTGAAGCTTTCTTT; CDR3: CASSLGGATNTEAFF; D: .; V: TRBV27; J: TRBJ1-1; size: .
DNA: TGTGCCAGCAGTTATGGCCGACAGATATATGGCTACACCTTC; CDR3: CASSYGRQIYGYTF; D: .; V: TRBV6-2/TRBV6-3; J: TRBJ1-2; size: .
DNA: TGTGCCAGCAGTTTCGACAGGGGCACTGGGGGTTTAGCCTACGAGCAGTACTTC; CDR3: CASSFDRGTGGLAYEQYF; D: TRBD1; V: TRBV28; J: TRBJ2-7; size: .
DNA: TGTGCCAGCAGCCAGGCGTGGGTATCCACTGAAGCTTTCTTT; CDR3: CASSQAWVSTEAFF; D: .; V: TRBV3-1; J: TRBJ1-1; size: .
DNA: TGTGCCAGCAGCGCTAGCGGGCTCTCCTACAATGAGCAGTACTTC; CDR3: CASSASGLSYNEQYF; D: TRBD2; V: TRBV9; J: TRBJ2-7; size: .
DNA: TGTGCCAGCGGTCAGGGGGCTCGTGAAAAACTGTTTTTT; CDR3: CASGQGAREKLFF; D: TRBD1; V: TRBV27; J: TRBJ1-4; size: once
DNA: TGTGCCAGCAGCGCGGAGGCGTCGGGTCCCTACGAGCAGTACTTC; CDR3: CASSAEASGPYEQYF; D: .; V: TRBV9; J: TRBJ2-7; size: .
DNA: TGTGCCACCTCAAAGGGCTGGGGACAGGATGTAGATACGCAGTATTTT; CDR3: CATSKGWGQDVDTQYF; D: TRBD1; V: TRBV24-1; J: TRBJ2-3; size: few
DNA: TGCAGTGCTCCTGCCCCGCTAGCGGGGGGCTCCTACAATGAGCAGTTCTTC; CDR3: CSAPAPLAGGSYNEQFF; D: TRBD2; V: TRBV20-1; J: TRBJ2-1; size: few
DNA: TGTGCCAGCAGCCAGGGAGAAGATACGCAGTATTTT; CDR3: CASSQGEDTQYF; D: .; V: TRBV2; J: TRBJ2-3; size: few
DNA: TGCGCCAGCAGAACTAGCGGGGATTACACAGATACGCAGTATTTT; CDR3: CASRTSGDYTDTQYF; D: TRBD2; V: TRBV10-1; J: TRBJ2-3; size: few